Following are 19 T cell receptor beta chains from one sample sequenced in a study of cytomegalovirus exposure and HLA in healthy donors (dated 2017 in TCRdb). Preparation of the library involved the immunoSEQ multiplex PCR assay. A mixture of 60 forward primers for TCR Vbeta segments and 13 reverse primers for TCR Jbeta segments was used in the multiplex PCR. TCRdb retrieved this table from immuneACCESS and kept in-frame rearrangements only. Not all clones are present; in checked studies, unresolved V genes account for under half, and no reason is known for the remainder. This sample has about 160,000 clones in its table, and around 77% of those were observed once. Of the sample, about 1.3% falls within the top ten clones. Sequenced sample: PBMCs. All receptors come from a man aged 55 to 70 in good health and CMV-seronegative.

This rearrangement joins TRBV5-6 to TRBJ2-5; 8 nucleotides agree with TRBD2. J gave up 2 bases and V 4 bases, and 7 bases lay outside the gene matches. The CDR3 spans 15 residues. The germline CDR1 and CDR2 sequences are SGHDT and YYEEEE. CDR3 region: CASSLGAGVQETQYF. CDR3 nucleotide sequence: TGTGCCAGCAGCCTCGGAGCGGGAGTTCAAGAGACCCAGTACTTC.

This chain joins TRBV7-2 and TRBJ1-6; TRBD1 might be the D (5 bases). The V gene's germline CDR1 is SGHTA and CDR2 FQGNSA. Trimming stripped 4 bases from V and 4 bases from J, with 17 bases between. The CDR3 has 17 residues. CDR3 nucleotides: TGTGCCAGCAGCTCCCACGGGACTGACGTTTATAATTCACCCCTCCACTTT. Translated, it gives CASSSHGTDVYNSPLHF. Together with reference TRBV7-2 and TRBJ1-6, the CDR3 gives the full variable domain: GAGVSQSPSNKVTEKGKDVELRCDPISGHTALYWYRQSLGQGLEFLIYFQGNSAPDKSGLPSDRFSAERTGGSVSTLTIQRTQQEDSAVYLCASSSHGTDVYNSPLHFGNGTRLTVT.

The chain couples TRBV28 to TRBJ2-5; 13 bases agree with TRBD2. The CDR3 sequence is 15 residues long. Germline V gives CDR1 MDHEN, CDR2 SYDVKM. The ends lost 5 bases at V and 6 bases at J; junction bases unmatched: 6. CDR3 residues: CASSGLAGELKTQYF. CDR3 DNA: TGTGCCAGCAGTGGACTAGCGGGAGAACTGAAGACCCAGTACTTC.

The J gene is TRBJ2-3, the V gene TRBV30; 9 bases are shared with TRBD1. Germline CDR1 GTSNPN, CDR2 SVGIG (reference sequence). This CDR3 spans 14 amino acids. Unmatched junction bases numbered 9, after V lost 7 bases and J lost 4 bases. This CDR3 reads CASTGGAIADTQYF. In DNA, the CDR3 is TGTGCCTCTACAGGGGGCGCTATTGCAGATACGCAGTATTTT. The full variable domain, with the rest looked up from reference TRBV30 and TRBJ2-3, is SQTIHQWPATLVQPVGSPLSLECTVEGTSNPNLYWYRQAAGRGLQLLFYSVGIGQISSEVPQNLSASRPQDRQFILSSKKLLLSDSGFYLCASTGGAIADTQYFGPGTRLTVL.

The chain links TRBV7-3 to TRBJ2-7, with a possible D match to TRBD1 (6 bases). This CDR3 comprises 13 residues. Trimming stripped 0 bases from V and 7 bases from J, with 10 bases between. The germline V gene encodes CDR1 SGHTA and CDR2 FQGTGA. In DNA, the CDR3 is TGTGCCAGCAGCTTAACGTGGGGGCGGGAGCAGTACTTC. It yields the protein CASSLTWGREQYF.

The table lists this clone with a count of one. The chain joins TRBV27 to TRBJ2-3, with D maybe TRBD2 (5 bases). Trimming took 5 bases from V and 10 from J, leaving 25 bases between them. The CDR3 spans 16 residues. Germline V gene lookup returns CDR1 MNHEY and CDR2 SMNVEV (reference sequence). The CDR3 DNA follows: TGTGCCAGCAGTATCCTTATCCTCGGCGGAGGCACCCCGCAGTATTTT. Residues: CASSILILGGGTPQYF.

J is TRBJ2-3 and V is TRBV9; 7 nucleotides agree with TRBD2. Germline CDR1 and CDR2: SGDLS and YYNGEE. Unmatched junction bases numbered 3, after V lost 2 bases and J lost 6 bases. The CDR3 sequence is 13 residues long. This chain's CDR3 is CASSVTSKDTQYF. The CDR3 DNA is TGTGCCAGCAGCGTGACTAGCAAGGATACGCAGTATTTT. The full variable domain, completed using reference TRBV9 and TRBJ2-3, is DSGVTQTPKHLITATGQRVTLRCSPRSGDLSVYWYQQSLDQGLQFLIQYYNGEERAKGNILERFSAQQFPDLHSELNLSSLELGDSALYFCASSVTSKDTQYFGPGTRLTVL.

This clone was recorded once. The chain combines TRBV27 with TRBJ1-2; D might be TRBD1 (6 bases). Trimming took off 5 bases at V and 4 bases at J, with 17 bases between the two ends. Germline loops: CDR1 MNHEY, CDR2 SMNVEV (reference sequence). CDR3 length equals 15 residues. The CDR3 is CASSPRGLPGYGYTF. The CDR3 region has the DNA TGTGCCAGCAGTCCCAGGGGCCTCCCTGGCTATGGCTACACCTTC.

The rearrangement links TRBV4-3 to TRBJ2-6, with D unclear. The germline CDR1 and CDR2 sequences are LGHNA and YSLEER. The V end lost 1 base, the J end lost 0 bases, and 7 bases lay between the germline ends. The CDR3 is 16 residues long. The CDR3 DNA reads as TGCGCCAGCAGCCAAGTGGTTAGCTCTGGGGCCAACGTCCTGACTTTC. It encodes CASSQVVSSGANVLTF.

This clone has only a few counts. The V gene is TRBV5-6, the J gene TRBJ2-3, with a possible D match to TRBD1 (6 bases). The CDR3 covers 16 residues. Germline V gives CDR1 SGHDT, CDR2 YYEEEE. V dropped 1 base and J dropped 1 base, with 13 bases sitting between them. This CDR3 is CASSLLQGTRTDTQYF. CDR3 nucleotide sequence: TGTGCCAGCAGCTTGTTGCAGGGGACCCGCACAGATACGCAGTATTTT. Full variable domain (outside the CDR3, taken from reference TRBV5-6 and TRBJ2-3): DAGVTQSPTHLIKTRGQQVTLRCSPKSGHDTVSWYQQALGQGPQFIFQYYEEEERQRGNFPDRFSGHQFPNYSSELNVNALLLGDSALYLCASSLLQGTRTDTQYFGPGTRLTVL.

The rearrangement uses TRBV4-2 and TRBJ1-4, with D perhaps TRBD1 (5 bases). This CDR3 has 16 amino acids. V dropped 3 bases and J dropped 8 bases, with 19 bases sitting between them. Germline CDR1 and CDR2: LGHNA and YNFKEQ. The CDR3, as DNA: TGTGCCAGCAGCCAGCCTGAGTGGGGGGTAGGGGAAAAACTGTTTTTT. Translating gives CASSQPEWGVGEKLFF.

A note on this clone: As the CDR3 is not closed by the conserved phenylalanine or tryptophan, this likely results from a read error. The chain is built from TRBV27 and TRBJ2-7; TRBD2 aligns across 9 bases. J gave up 3 bases and V 6 bases, and 6 bases lay outside the gene matches. The CDR3 totals 14 residues. The germline gives CDR1 MNHEY, CDR2 SMNVEV (reference sequence). CDR3: CASRRAGGIYEQYL. CDR3 in DNA: TGTGCCAGCAGGCGAGCGGGGGGAATCTACGAGCAGTACCTC.

The chain employs TRBV6-5 and TRBJ2-3, with D tentatively TRBD2 (6 bases). V was clipped by 2 bases and J by 2 bases, with 8 bases between them. The CDR3 is 14 residues long. CDR1 and CDR2 (germline): MNHEY, SVGAGI. The CDR3 DNA follows: TGTGCCAGCAGTTACCGGGGGACCACAGATACGCAGTATTTT. Amino acids: CASSYRGTTDTQYF.

The chain couples TRBV6-5 to TRBJ2-7, with no clear D. Germline V lookup: CDR1 MNHEY, CDR2 SVGAGI. There are 15 residues in the CDR3. V lost 3 bases, J lost 2 bases, and 14 bases lay in between. The CDR3: CASSYGGSAPYEQYF. For the CDR3, the DNA is TGTGCCAGCAGTTATGGTGGCAGCGCTCCCTACGAGCAGTACTTC.

The J gene is TRBJ2-3, the V gene TRBV5-1; 9 nucleotides agree with TRBD2. Per germline, CDR1 SGHRS and CDR2 YFSETQ. This CDR3 spans 16 amino acids. The V segment lost 0 bases and the J segment 10 bases; nucleotides outside the gene matches: 12. CDR3 loop: CASSLGGNSGGQAQYF. The CDR3 DNA reads as TGCGCCAGCAGCTTGGGGGGTAATAGCGGGGGCCAGGCGCAGTATTTT.

The rearrangement joins TRBV2 to TRBJ1-5, with TRBD1 matching 8 bases. There are 16 residues in the CDR3. Germline assignment: CDR1 SNHLY and CDR2 FYNNEI. The trim removed 3 bases at V and 1 base at J, leaving 5 bases unmatched. The CDR3 reads CASSERTGQSNQPQHF. The CDR3 DNA is TGTGCCAGCAGTGAGCGGACAGGGCAAAGCAATCAGCCCCAGCATTTT. The entire variable domain, with the rest obtained from reference TRBV2 and TRBJ1-5, is as follows: EPEVTQTPSHQVTQMGQEVILRCVPISNHLYFYWYRQILGQKVEFLVSFYNNEISEKSEIFDDQFSVERPDGSNFTLKIRSTKLEDSAMYFCASSERTGQSNQPQHFGDGTRLSIL.

The chain couples TRBV7-2 to TRBJ2-3, with TRBD2 identical over 7 bases. Germline V gene sequence: CDR1 SGHTA, CDR2 FQGNSA. V lost 4 bases, J lost 8 bases, and 9 bases stayed unmatched. The CDR3 runs to 14 residues. CDR3 nucleotide sequence: TGTGCCAGCAGCTCGCCCTCGACGGGGGGTACGCAGTATTTT. It codes for CASSSPSTGGTQYF.

V is TRBV6-4 and J is TRBJ2-1; TRBD2 aligns across 9 bases. The trim removed 4 bases at V and 11 bases at J, leaving 6 bases unmatched. Germline values: CDR1 MRHNA, CDR2 SNTAGT. CDR3 length: 13 amino acids. The CDR3 loop is CASSAETSGKQFF. The CDR3 DNA reads TGTGCCAGCAGTGCGGAGACTAGCGGAAAGCAGTTCTTC.

Only one count was recorded for this clone. The chain has TRBV4-1 and TRBJ2-1; TRBD2 matches at 11 bases. Trimming at V came to 4 bases and at J to 3 bases, leaving 5 bases not matched to a gene. The CDR3 loop spans 16 amino acids. Germline CDR1 MGHRA, CDR2 YSYEKL. CDR3 amino acids: CASSPEGTSGYNEQFF. The CDR3 DNA sequence: TGCGCCAGCAGCCCTGAAGGGACTAGCGGCTACAATGAGCAGTTCTTC.